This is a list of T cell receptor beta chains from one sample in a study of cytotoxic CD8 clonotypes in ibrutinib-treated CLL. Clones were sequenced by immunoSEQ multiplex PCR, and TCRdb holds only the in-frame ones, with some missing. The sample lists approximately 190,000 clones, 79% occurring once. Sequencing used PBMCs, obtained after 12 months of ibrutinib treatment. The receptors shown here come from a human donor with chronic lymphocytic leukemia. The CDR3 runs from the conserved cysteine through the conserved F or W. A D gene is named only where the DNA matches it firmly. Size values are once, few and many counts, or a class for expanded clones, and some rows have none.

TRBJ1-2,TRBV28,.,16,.,TGTGCCAGCAGTATTACAACAGGGTTGACTAACTATGGCTACACCTTC,CASSITTGLTNYGYTF
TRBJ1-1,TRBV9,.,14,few,TGTGCCAGCAGCTTCTCCGCTAGCTTCACTGAAGCTTTCTTT,CASSFSASFTEAFF
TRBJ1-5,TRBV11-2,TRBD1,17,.,TGTGCCAGCAGCTTAGTCCCGGGACAGGGGGTCGGTCAGCCCCAGCATTTT,CASSLVPGQGVGQPQHF
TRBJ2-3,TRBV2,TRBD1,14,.,TGTGCCAGCAGGGTACAGGGGTTGGGGGATACGCAGTATTTT,CASRVQGLGDTQYF
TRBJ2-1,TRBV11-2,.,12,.,TGTGCCAGCAGGGAGATACGAACCAAGCAGTTCTTC,CASREIRTKQFF
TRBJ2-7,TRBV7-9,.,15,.,TGTGCCAGCAGCTCGTTCCGGGACATCCCCTACGAGCAGTACTTC,CASSSFRDIPYEQYF
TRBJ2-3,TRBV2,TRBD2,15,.,TGTGCCAGCAGTAAACGGGCGGGGGGGCCAGATACGCAGTATTTT,CASSKRAGGPDTQYF
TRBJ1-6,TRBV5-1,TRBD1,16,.,TGCGCCAGCAGCGCGTTGGGGACAGGGCGGGATTCACCCCTCCACTTT,CASSALGTGRDSPLHF
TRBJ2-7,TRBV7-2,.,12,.,TGTGCCAGCAGCCCCCCCGCTCCCGAGCAGTACTTC,CASSPPAPEQYF
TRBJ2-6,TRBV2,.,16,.,TGTGTCAGCGCTTCGGGGGCCTACTCTGGGGCCAACGTCCTGACTTTC,CVSASGAYSGANVLTF
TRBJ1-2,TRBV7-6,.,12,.,TGTGCCAGCAGCTTAGCAGGAAGTGGCTACACCTTC,CASSLAGSGYTF
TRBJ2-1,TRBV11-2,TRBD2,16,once,TGTGCCAGCAGCACCCCAAGCGGGAGAGTCTACAATGAGCAGTTCTTC,CASSTPSGRVYNEQFF
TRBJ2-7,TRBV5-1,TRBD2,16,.,TGCGCCAGCAGCTCATCGTCACTAGCGGGAAGTGGCGAGCAGTACTTC,CASSSSSLAGSGEQYF
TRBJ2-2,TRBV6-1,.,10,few,TGTGCCAGCATGTTCGGGGAGCTGTTTTTT,CASMFGELFF
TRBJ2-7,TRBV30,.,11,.,TGTGCCTGGAGTGTAAAATACGAGCAGTACTTC,CAWSVKYEQYF
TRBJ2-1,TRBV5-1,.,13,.,TGCGCCAGCAGCGGAGGACAGAACAATGAGCAGTTCTTC,CASSGGQNNEQFF
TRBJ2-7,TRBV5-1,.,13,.,TGCGCCAGCAGCTGGACCCCTACCTACGAGCAGTACTTC,CASSWTPTYEQYF
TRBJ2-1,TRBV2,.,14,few,TGTGCCAGCAGTGCGGGGCGATCCTACAATGAGCAGTTCTTC,CASSAGRSYNEQFF
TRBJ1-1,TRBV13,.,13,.,TGTGCCAGCAGCTCAACGGTGAACACTGAAGCTTTCTTT,CASSSTVNTEAFF
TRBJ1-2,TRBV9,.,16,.,TGTGCCAGCAGCGTAGGCTTGCAGGGGCGAGACTATGGCTACACCTTC,CASSVGLQGRDYGYTF
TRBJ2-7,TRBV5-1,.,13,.,TGCGCCAGCAGGCCCTCGGGGGTCTACGAGCAGTACTTC,CASRPSGVYEQYF
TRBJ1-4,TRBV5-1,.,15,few,TGCGCCAGCAGCTTGGGGGTACGGCGGGATGAAAAACTGTTTTTT,CASSLGVRRDEKLFF
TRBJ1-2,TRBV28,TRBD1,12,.,TGTGCCGTCTCGGGACAGAAGGCTGGCTACACCTTC,CAVSGQKAGYTF
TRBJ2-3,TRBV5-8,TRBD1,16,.,TGTGCCAGCAGCTTGGGAGGGGGCGCGAGCACAGATACGCAGTATTTT,CASSLGGGASTDTQYF
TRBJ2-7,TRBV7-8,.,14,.,TGTGCCAGCAGCCCCCCGGACAGATACTACGAGCAGTACTTC,CASSPPDRYYEQYF
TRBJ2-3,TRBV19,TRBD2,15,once,TGTGCCAGTAGTGCGCGGGAGGGGAGGACAGATACGCAGTATTTT,CASSAREGRTDTQYF
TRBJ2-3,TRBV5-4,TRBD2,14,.,TGTGCCAGCACTAGCGGGAGGGCTCCAGATACGCAGTATTTT,CASTSGRAPDTQYF
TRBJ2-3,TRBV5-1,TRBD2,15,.,TGCGCCAGCAGAGTAGCGGGGGCCATCACAGATACGCAGTATTTT,CASRVAGAITDTQYF
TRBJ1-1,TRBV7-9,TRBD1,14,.,TGTGCCAGCAGCTTCGGGACAGGGGGCACTGAAGCTTTCTTT,CASSFGTGGTEAFF
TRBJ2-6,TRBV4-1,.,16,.,TGCGCCAGCAGCCAAGGTACGACCTCTGGGGCCAACGTCCTGACTTTC,CASSQGTTSGANVLTF
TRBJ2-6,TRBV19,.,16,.,TGTGCCAGTAGTATTAGGGCCTACTCTGGGGCCAACGTCCTGACTTTC,CASSIRAYSGANVLTF
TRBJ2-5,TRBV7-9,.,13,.,TGTGCCAGCAGCTTGACAGTACAAGAGACCCAGTACTTC,CASSLTVQETQYF